The 8 T cell receptor beta chains below come from one sample, sequenced in a study of T cell repertoires in cytomegalovirus infection (dated by TCRdb to about 2019). The sequencer was an Illumina HiSeq 1500. TCRdb took the public reads, trimmed them with fastp at Q25, ran MiXCR for clone calling and kept in-frame beta chains. When rows share a CDR3 protein, they turn into one entry using the most common DNA and genes. The sample has some 300,000 distinct CDR3 sequences on record, roughly 9.3% of them singletons. Approximately 2.3% of the sample is held by the ten biggest clonotypes. Sequencing was carried out using PBMCs. These receptors were collected from a human donor in good health (CMV status not recorded). Some clones in this sample may be carry-over from other donors' samples.

This clonotype was seen repeatedly, ten times or more. The CDR3 reads CASSSYYEQYV. The CDR3 DNA is TGTGCCAGCAGTTCCTACTACGAGCAGTACGTC. The chain recombines TRBV28 with TRBJ2-7; no reliable D call. V gave up 4 bases and J gave up 3 bases, with 4 bases separating them. Germline V gene data show CDR1 as MDHEN and CDR2 as SYDVKM. The CDR3 covers 11 residues.

This clonotype was seen at least ten times. J is TRBJ2-7 and V is TRBV6-6, with D possibly TRBD1 on 5 matching bases. This CDR3 contains 15 residues. Germline V CDR1 and CDR2: MNHNY, SVGAGI (reference sequence). V was pared by 2 bases and J by 5 bases, with 16 bases between. The CDR3 sequence is CASSYVGRIADEQYV. The CDR3 bases are TGTGCCAGCAGTTACGTGGGGCGCATTGCAGACGAGCAGTACGTC.

The table lists this clonotype with many counts. The V call is TRBV27, the J call TRBJ1-5; D is perhaps TRBD1 (5 bases). V lost 8 bases to trimming and J lost 2 bases, with 16 bases between them. The CDR3 is 15 amino acids. Looked up from germline, CDR1 is MNHEY and CDR2 is SMNVEV (reference sequence). The CDR3, as DNA: TGTGCCAGCTCGGAGGGGTGGGGTGGCAATCAGCCCCAGCATTTT. This codes for CASSEGWGGNQPQHF.

This clonotype was counted many times. The genes are TRBV5-1 and TRBJ2-7; 7 bases fit TRBD1. CDR1 is SGHRS, CDR2 YFSETQ, per germline. This CDR3 has 14 amino acids. The trim removed 5 bases at V and 7 bases at J, leaving 12 bases unmatched. The CDR3 DNA is TGCGCCAGCAGTTCGCCAGTGAGACAGGGAGAGCAGTACTTC. Translated, it gives CASSSPVRQGEQYF.

Only a few counts were recorded for this clonotype. The genes are TRBV20-1 and TRBJ1-2, with 7 bases identical to TRBD1. The CDR3 contains 12 residues. J lost 8 bases, V lost 5 bases, and 8 bases had no gene match. Germline loops: CDR1 DFQATT, CDR2 SNEGSKA (reference sequence). The CDR3 loop is CSALGTASGYTF. CDR3 nucleotides: TGCAGTGCTCTTGGGACAGCCTCAGGCTACACCTTC.

This clonotype came up a few times. The chain carries TRBV28 and TRBJ1-5; weak D call: TRBD1 (5 bases). V was shortened by 7 bases and J by 0 bases, with 19 bases between the two germline ends. The V gene's germline CDR1 is MDHEN and CDR2 SYDVKM. The length of the CDR3 is 17 residues. The DNA for the CDR3 is TGTGCCAGCACCCCTACAGGAAATTGGTATAGCAATCAGCCCCAGCATTTT. This translates into CASTPTGNWYSNQPQHF.

This clonotype was seen at least ten times. The V and J genes are TRBV6-1 and TRBJ1-2; 7 bases line up with TRBD1. Germline lookup yields CDR1 MNHNS and CDR2 SASEGT. J lost 7 bases, V lost 4 bases, and 9 bases had no gene match. The CDR3 runs to 14 residues. CDR3 DNA sequence: TGTGCCAGCAGTGTCGACAGGGCTCTTCGTGGCTACACCTTC. It encodes CASSVDRALRGYTF.

This clonotype was found a few times. This chain uses TRBV5-4 with TRBJ2-5, with TRBD1 as a possible D gene (6 bases). Trimming left V 3 bases short and J 1 base short, with 13 bases between. The V gene's germline CDR1 is SGHNT and CDR2 YYREEE (reference sequence). This CDR3 is built from 15 residues. Here the CDR3 reads CASSYRDPIQETQYF. In DNA, the CDR3 is TGTGCCAGCAGCTACAGGGACCCAATCCAAGAGACCCAGTACTTC.